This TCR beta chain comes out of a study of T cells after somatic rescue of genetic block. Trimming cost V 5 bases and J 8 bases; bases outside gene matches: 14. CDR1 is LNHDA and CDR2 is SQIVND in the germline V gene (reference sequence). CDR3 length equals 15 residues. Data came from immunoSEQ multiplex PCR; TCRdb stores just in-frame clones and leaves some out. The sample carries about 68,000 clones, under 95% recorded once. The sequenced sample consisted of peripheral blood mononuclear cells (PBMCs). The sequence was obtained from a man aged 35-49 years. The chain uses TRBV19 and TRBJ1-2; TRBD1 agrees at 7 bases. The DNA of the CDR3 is TGTGCCAGTAGTTCTATCGGGACAGCCTCCCGAGGCTACACCTTC. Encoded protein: CASSSIGTASRGYTF. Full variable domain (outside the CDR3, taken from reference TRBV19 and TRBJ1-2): DGGITQSPKYLFRKEGQNVTLSCEQNLNHDAMYWYRQDPGQGLRLIYYSQIVNDFQKGDIAEGYSVSREKKESFPLTVTSAQKNPTAFYLCASSSIGTASRGYTFGSGTRLTVV.